A single sample gave rise to the 21 T cell receptor beta chains below, sequenced in a study of blood T cell repertoires in COVID-19. Sequenced by immunoSEQ multiplex PCR; TCRdb stores in-frame clones only, minus some. This repertoire shows some 320,000 clones, 70% to 90% found once; its top ten account for about 5.2%. The sample comprised PBMCs or T cells enriched from blood (not recorded which). The receptor set was obtained from a young woman who had recovered from COVID-19.

With respect to this clone: Germline and junction disagree at one end, which may indicate a read error. This chain uses TRBV18 with TRBJ2-1; D might be TRBD2 (5 bases). Germline CDR1 and CDR2: KGHSH and LQKENI. The CDR3 spans 15 residues. The CDR3 DNA reads as TGTGCCAGCTCATCACCAGCCTCCCTCGGGGATGAGCAGTTCTTC. Translated: CASSSPASLGDEQFF. The whole variable domain, filled in from reference TRBV18 and TRBJ2-1, reads NAGVMQNPRHLVRRRGQEARLRCSPMKGHSHVYWYRQLPEEGLKFMVYLQKENIIDESGMPKERFSAEFPKEGPSILRIQQVVRGDSAAYFCASSSPASLGDEQFFGPGTRLTVL.

This chain connects TRBV12-1 to TRBJ2-5; TRBD2 is the table's D call and was not checked against the DNA. TRBV12-1 constitutes a pseudogene. This CDR3 contains 17 residues. The CDR3 coding sequence is TGTGCCAGCAGCCCCCATGCGGGGGAAGTACCCCAAGAGACCCAGTACTTC. Protein sequence: CASSPHAGEVPQETQYF.

This clone was seen only once. The chain uses TRBV29-1 and TRBJ1-1, with 9 bases identical to TRBD1. With 4 bases clipped from V and 5 bases from J, the junction kept 14 bases outside the gene matches. The germline V gene has CDR1 SQVTM and CDR2 ANQGSEA. CDR3 size: 16 residues. This CDR3 is CSVAGDYRGLGTEAFF. The CDR3, as DNA: TGCAGCGTTGCGGGGGACTACAGGGGGCTCGGGACTGAAGCTTTCTTT.

This chain connects TRBV29-1 to TRBJ1-1; D perhaps matches TRBD1 (5 bases). Germline CDR1 reads SQVTM; CDR2 reads ANQGSEA. Trimming removed 5 bases at V and 2 bases at J, with 9 bases between. The CDR3 totals 12 residues. CDR3 in DNA: TGCAGCGTTAAAGGGGCTAACACTGAAGCTTTCTTT. Residues: CSVKGANTEAFF.

The V call is TRBV10-2, the J call TRBJ2-1, with D unresolved. V lost 3 bases to trimming and J lost 0 bases, with 9 bases between them. Germline V lookup: CDR1 WSHSY, CDR2 SAAADI. The CDR3 is made up of 15 amino acids. The CDR3 region has the DNA TGCGCCAGCAGTGAAGTAGCAGTCTCCTACAATGAGCAGTTCTTC. This encodes CASSEVAVSYNEQFF.

This chain connects TRBV19 to TRBJ1-6; maybe TRBD1 (6 bases). The germline CDR1 and CDR2 sequences are LNHDA and SQIVND (reference sequence). This CDR3 contains 14 residues. The germline V and J ends were trimmed by 7 bases and 6 bases, with 13 bases remaining between them. The CDR3 region has the DNA TGTGCCAGTACGTCAGGACAGATTAATTCACCCCTCCACTTT. Amino acid sequence: CASTSGQINSPLHF.

This clone has just a few counts. The chain combines TRBV19 with TRBJ2-1, with D perhaps TRBD1 (7 bases). Per germline, CDR1 LNHDA and CDR2 SQIVND (reference sequence). The CDR3 runs to 15 residues. With 3 bases removed from V and 3 bases from J, the gap between germline ends came to 12 bases. DNA of the CDR3: TGTGCCAGTAGTATCCCAGGGGGAGGCTACAATGAGCAGTTCTTC. This codes for CASSIPGGGYNEQFF. Based on the CDR3 plus reference TRBV19 and TRBJ2-1, the full variable domain is DGGITQSPKYLFRKEGQNVTLSCEQNLNHDAMYWYRQDPGQGLRLIYYSQIVNDFQKGDIAEGYSVSREKKESFPLTVTSAQKNPTAFYLCASSIPGGGYNEQFFGPGTRLTVL.

This chain uses TRBV4-3 with TRBJ2-7, with D possibly TRBD2 on 5 matching bases. Trimming removed 1 base at V and 7 bases at J, with 20 bases between. This CDR3 comprises 16 residues. The germline V gene encodes CDR1 LGHNA and CDR2 YSLEER. The CDR3 region is CASSQAGVALLEEQYF. The CDR3 DNA reads TGCGCCAGCAGCCAAGCCGGGGTAGCGCTCTTAGAAGAGCAGTACTTC.

The chain joins TRBV7-2 to TRBJ1-6, with D tentatively TRBD1 (6 bases). This CDR3 has 14 residues. V lost 2 bases and J lost 7, with 9 bases in between. Germline values: CDR1 SGHTA, CDR2 FQGNSA. CDR3 loop: CASSLQGRNSPLHF. The CDR3 region has the DNA TGTGCCAGCAGCTTACAGGGGCGAAATTCACCCCTCCACTTT.

V is TRBV11-3 and J is TRBJ2-3; 9 nucleotides agree with TRBD2. This CDR3 contains 14 residues. The germline gives CDR1 SGHNT, CDR2 YENEEA. With V trimmed by 6 bases and J by 4 bases, 5 bases remained unmatched. The chain's CDR3 is CASSPGLAPDTQYF. In DNA form, the CDR3 reads TGTGCCAGCAGTCCGGGACTAGCCCCAGATACGCAGTATTTT.

This clone is a singleton in its sample. The chain couples TRBV19 to TRBJ1-1; 9 nucleotides agree with TRBD1. CDR1 is LNHDA, CDR2 SQIVND, per germline (reference sequence). The junction had 18 bases not matched to a gene; V was cut back by 3 bases and J by 7 bases. The CDR3 has 18 amino acids. In DNA, the CDR3 is TGTGCCAGTAGTATGGGACAGGGTCCAATCCGGGATGTATTTGAAGCTTTCTTT. It codes for CASSMGQGPIRDVFEAFF.

V usage is TRBV21-1 and J usage is TRBJ1-6. TRBV21-1 is flagged as a pseudogene. The CDR3 is 13 residues long. In nucleotides, the CDR3 is TGTGCCAGCAGCGAAGGGTCACGGTCACCCCTCCACTTT. It specifies CASSEGSRSPLHF.

This chain uses TRBV2 with TRBJ2-7, with D possibly matching TRBD1 (6 bases). V was clipped by 8 bases and J by 7 bases, with 21 bases between them. This CDR3 spans 14 amino acids. Per germline, CDR1 SNHLY and CDR2 FYNNEI. CDR3 nucleotides: TGTGCCAGCTCTCGACAGGTTCCCGTCAGTGAGCAGTACTTC. It codes for CASSRQVPVSEQYF.

The gene calls are TRBV6-5 and TRBJ1-4, with a weak D call TRBD1 (6 bases). The V gene's germline CDR1 is MNHEY and CDR2 SVGAGI. This CDR3 has 14 amino acids. V lost 5 bases to trimming and J lost 3 bases, with 10 bases between them. As DNA, the CDR3 is TGTGCCAGCAGTCAGGGGCTCCCTAATGAAAAACTGTTTTTT. Translating gives CASSQGLPNEKLFF.

For the CDR3, the DNA is TGTGCCAGCAGCGATACCGGGACAGGGGGTGAAAAACTGTTTTTT. It codes for CASSDTGTGGEKLFF. This chain links TRBV7-3 with TRBJ1-4; 11 bases agree with TRBD1. Germline-derived CDR1 and CDR2 are SGHTA and FQGTGA. Trimming took 5 bases from V and 7 from J; bases not matched to a gene: 6. The CDR3 runs to 15 residues.

This chain joins TRBV5-1 and TRBJ2-7; 9 bases fit TRBD2. The J segment lost 0 bases and the V segment lost 5 bases, leaving 9 bases of the junction unmatched. Germline V gives CDR1 SGHRS, CDR2 YFSETQ. This CDR3 region has 16 residues. CDR3 protein: CASRAGGAASSYEQYF. The DNA for the CDR3 is TGCGCCAGCAGAGCGGGGGGAGCAGCGAGCTCCTACGAGCAGTACTTC.

The rearrangement joins TRBV7-8 to TRBJ1-2; 8 nucleotides line up with TRBD1. J lost 8 bases, V lost 6 bases, and 11 bases had no gene match. Germline CDR1 and CDR2: SGHVS and FQNEAQ. CDR3 size: 14 residues. CDR3 in amino acids: CASSIDDRGGGYTF. CDR3 sequence (DNA): TGTGCCAGCAGTATAGACGACAGGGGAGGAGGCTACACCTTC.

The chain employs TRBV2 and TRBJ1-5, with TRBD1 matching over 10 bases. CDR1 is SNHLY, CDR2 FYNNEI, per germline. The CDR3 covers 15 residues. V trimming: 5 bases; J trimming: 5 bases; junction bases outside the gene matches: 6. The CDR3 DNA is TGTGCCAGCAGTAAGGAGGGGACAGGGGATCAGCCCCAGCATTTT. It codes for CASSKEGTGDQPQHF.

The chain links TRBV3-1 (or the pseudogene TRBV3-2) to TRBJ2-7; TRBD2 might be the D (7 bases). This CDR3 has 18 residues. V was shortened by 0 bases and J by 0 bases, with 18 bases between the two germline ends. Germline V CDR1 and CDR2: LGHDT, YNNKEL (reference sequence). In DNA form, the CDR3 reads TGTGCCAGCAGCCAAGATCATGGGGGGGGCACTTACTCCTACGAGCAGTACTTC. It is translated as CASSQDHGGGTYSYEQYF.

The chain couples TRBV18 to TRBJ2-7; 10 bases are shared with TRBD1. The germline V gene encodes CDR1 KGHSH and CDR2 LQKENI. V gave up 3 bases and J gave up 4 bases; unmatched junction bases: 6. The CDR3 sequence is 15 residues long. CDR3 amino acids: CASSPQTGGMYEQYF. CDR3 nucleotide sequence: TGTGCCAGCTCACCGCAGACAGGGGGCATGTACGAGCAGTACTTC.

The chain is built from TRBV7-2 and TRBJ1-6; 8 nucleotides agree with TRBD1. Per the germline V gene, CDR1 is SGHTA and CDR2 is FQGNSA. With V trimmed by 3 bases and J by 6 bases, 4 bases remained unmatched. CDR3 size: 15 residues. The CDR3: CASSLRQGSNSPLHF. The DNA of the CDR3 is TGTGCCAGCAGCTTGCGACAGGGGTCTAATTCACCCCTCCACTTT.